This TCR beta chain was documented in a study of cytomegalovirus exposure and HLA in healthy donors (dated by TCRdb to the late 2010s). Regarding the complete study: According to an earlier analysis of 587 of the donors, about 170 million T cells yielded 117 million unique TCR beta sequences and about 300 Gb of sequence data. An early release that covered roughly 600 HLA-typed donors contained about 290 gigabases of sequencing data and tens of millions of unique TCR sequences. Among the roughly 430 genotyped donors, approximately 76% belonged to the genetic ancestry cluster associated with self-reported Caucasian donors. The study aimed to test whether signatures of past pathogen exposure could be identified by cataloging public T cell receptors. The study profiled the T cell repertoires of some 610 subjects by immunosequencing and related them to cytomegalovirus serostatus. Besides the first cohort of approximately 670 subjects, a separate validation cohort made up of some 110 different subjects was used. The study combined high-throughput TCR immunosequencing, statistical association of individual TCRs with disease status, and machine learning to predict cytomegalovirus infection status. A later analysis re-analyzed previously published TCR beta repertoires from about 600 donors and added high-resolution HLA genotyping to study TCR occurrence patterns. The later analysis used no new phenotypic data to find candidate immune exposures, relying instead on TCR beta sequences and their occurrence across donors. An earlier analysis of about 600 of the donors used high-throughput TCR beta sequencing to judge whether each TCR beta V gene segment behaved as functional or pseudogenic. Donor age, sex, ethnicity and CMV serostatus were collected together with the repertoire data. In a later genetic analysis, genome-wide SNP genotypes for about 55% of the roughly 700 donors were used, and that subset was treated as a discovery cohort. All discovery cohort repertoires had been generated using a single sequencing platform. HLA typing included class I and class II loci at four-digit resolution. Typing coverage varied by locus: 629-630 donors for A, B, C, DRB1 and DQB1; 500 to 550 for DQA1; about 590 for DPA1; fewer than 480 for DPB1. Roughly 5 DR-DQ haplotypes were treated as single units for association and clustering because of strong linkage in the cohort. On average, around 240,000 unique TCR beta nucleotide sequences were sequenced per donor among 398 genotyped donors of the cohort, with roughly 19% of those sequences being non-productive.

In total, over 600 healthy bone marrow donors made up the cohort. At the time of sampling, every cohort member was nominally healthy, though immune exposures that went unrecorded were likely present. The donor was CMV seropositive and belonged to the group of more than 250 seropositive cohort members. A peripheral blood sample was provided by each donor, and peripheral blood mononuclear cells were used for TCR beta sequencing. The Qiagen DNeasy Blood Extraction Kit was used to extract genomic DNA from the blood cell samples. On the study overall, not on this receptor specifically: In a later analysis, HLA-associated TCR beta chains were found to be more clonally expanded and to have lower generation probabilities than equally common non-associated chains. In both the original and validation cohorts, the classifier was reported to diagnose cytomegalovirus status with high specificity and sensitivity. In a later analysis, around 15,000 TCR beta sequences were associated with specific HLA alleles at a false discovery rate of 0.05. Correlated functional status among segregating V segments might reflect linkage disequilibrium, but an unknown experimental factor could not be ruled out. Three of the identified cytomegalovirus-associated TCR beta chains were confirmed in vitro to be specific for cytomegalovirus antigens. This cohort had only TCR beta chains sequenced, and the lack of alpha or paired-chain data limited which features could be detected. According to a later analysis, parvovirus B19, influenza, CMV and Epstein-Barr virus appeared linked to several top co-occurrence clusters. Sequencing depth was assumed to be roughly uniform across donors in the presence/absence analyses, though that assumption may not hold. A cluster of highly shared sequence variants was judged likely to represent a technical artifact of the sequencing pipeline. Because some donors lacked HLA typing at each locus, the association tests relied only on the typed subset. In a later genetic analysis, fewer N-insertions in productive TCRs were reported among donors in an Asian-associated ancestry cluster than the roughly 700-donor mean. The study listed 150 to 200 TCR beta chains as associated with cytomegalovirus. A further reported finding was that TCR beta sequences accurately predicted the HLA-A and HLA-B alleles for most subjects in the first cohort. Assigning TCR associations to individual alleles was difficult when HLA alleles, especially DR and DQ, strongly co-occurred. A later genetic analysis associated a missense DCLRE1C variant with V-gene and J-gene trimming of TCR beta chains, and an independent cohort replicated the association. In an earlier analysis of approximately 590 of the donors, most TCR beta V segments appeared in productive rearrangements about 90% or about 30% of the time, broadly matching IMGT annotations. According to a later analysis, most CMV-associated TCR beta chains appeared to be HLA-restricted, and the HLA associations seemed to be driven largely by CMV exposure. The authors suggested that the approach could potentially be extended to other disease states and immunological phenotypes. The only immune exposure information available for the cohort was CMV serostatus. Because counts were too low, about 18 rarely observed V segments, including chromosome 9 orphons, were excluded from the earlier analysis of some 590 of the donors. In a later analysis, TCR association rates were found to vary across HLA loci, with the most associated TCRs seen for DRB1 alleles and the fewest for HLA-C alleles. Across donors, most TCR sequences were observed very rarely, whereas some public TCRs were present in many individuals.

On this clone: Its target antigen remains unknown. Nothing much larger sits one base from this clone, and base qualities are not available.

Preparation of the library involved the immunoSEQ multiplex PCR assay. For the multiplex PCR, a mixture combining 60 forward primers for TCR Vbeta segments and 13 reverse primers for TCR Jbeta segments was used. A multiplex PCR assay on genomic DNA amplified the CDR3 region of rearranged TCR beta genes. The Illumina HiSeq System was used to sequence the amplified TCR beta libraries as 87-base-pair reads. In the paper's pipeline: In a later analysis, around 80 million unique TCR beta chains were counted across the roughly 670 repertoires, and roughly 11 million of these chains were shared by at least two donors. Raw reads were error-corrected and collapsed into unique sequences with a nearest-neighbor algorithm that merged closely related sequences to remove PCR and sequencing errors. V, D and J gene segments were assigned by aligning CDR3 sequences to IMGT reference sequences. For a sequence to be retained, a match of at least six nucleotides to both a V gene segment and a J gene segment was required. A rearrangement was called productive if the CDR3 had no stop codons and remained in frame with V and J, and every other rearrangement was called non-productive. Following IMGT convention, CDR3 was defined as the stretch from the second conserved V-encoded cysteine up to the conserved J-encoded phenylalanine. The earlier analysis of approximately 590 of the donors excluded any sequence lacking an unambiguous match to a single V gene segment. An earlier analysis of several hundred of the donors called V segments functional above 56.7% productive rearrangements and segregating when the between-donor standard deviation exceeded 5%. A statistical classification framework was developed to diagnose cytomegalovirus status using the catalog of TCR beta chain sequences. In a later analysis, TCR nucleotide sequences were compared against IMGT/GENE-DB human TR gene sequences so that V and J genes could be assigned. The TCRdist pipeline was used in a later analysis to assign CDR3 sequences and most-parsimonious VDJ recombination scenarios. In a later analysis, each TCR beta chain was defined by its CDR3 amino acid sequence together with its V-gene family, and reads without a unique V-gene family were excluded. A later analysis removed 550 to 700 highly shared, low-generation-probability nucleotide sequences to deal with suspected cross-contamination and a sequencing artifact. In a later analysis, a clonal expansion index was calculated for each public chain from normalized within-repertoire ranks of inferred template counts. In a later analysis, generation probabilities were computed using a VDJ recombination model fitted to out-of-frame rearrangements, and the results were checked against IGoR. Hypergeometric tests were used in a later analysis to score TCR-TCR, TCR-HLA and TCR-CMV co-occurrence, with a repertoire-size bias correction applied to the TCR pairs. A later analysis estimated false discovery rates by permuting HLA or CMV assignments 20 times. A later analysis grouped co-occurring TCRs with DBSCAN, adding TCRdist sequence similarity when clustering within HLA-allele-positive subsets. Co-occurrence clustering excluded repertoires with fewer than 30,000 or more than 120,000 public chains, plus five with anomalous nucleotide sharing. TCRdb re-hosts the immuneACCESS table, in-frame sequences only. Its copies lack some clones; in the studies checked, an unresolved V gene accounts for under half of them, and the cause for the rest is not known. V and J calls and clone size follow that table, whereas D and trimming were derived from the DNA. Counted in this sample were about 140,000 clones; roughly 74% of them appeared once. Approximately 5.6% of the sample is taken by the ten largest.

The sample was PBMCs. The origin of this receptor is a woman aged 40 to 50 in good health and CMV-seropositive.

In nucleotides, the sequence is TGTGCCAGCAGCTTCCCGTTAACCGACATGGTGGGAGAGGAGACCCAGTACTTC. Its translation reads: CASSFPLTDMVGEETQYF. The rearranged chain carries TRBV7-6 and TRBJ2-5; a weak D assignment points to TRBD2 (5 bases agree). The germline ends are 25 bases apart after V is trimmed by 3 bases and J by 5 bases. The germline V gene sets CDR1 to SGHVS and CDR2 to FNYEAQ. The CDR3 runs 18 residues from the cysteine to the phenylalanine. Of the read, only the CDR3 DNA is kept; its 54 bases are in frame from base 1.